Below, 5 T cell receptor beta chains from the same sample are listed, as sequenced in a study of CD8+ T cells in alopecia areata. Reverse transcription of extracted RNA yielded cDNA, which provided the sequencing template. Libraries were prepared by immunoSEQ multiplex PCR; TCRdb keeps only in-frame clonotypes and omits some of them. This sample has 180,000 or so clones, with 67% found just once. The sequenced sample was CD8+ T cells sorted from blood, obtained at week 0. Every receptor here comes from a human donor with alopecia areata.

The gene calls are TRBV29-1 and TRBJ2-2; 9 bases agree with TRBD2. This CDR3 is built from 16 residues. Trimming removed 4 bases from V and 2 bases from J; junction bases left unmatched: 8. CDR1 and CDR2 (germline): SQVTM, ANQGSEA. CDR3 amino acids: CSVVASGEPNTGELFF. DNA for the CDR3: TGCAGCGTTGTGGCTAGCGGGGAACCTAACACCGGGGAGCTGTTTTTT.

Only a few counts were recorded for this clone. The genes are TRBV30 and TRBJ2-4; D ambiguous. V lost 0 bases and J 0 bases, leaving 6 bases between the germline ends. The CDR3 totals 14 residues. Germline values: CDR1 GTSNPN, CDR2 SVGIG (reference sequence). In DNA form, the CDR3 reads TGTGCCTGGAGTGTAGCGTTAGCCAAAAACATTCAGTACTTC. This gives the protein CAWSVALAKNIQYF.

CDR3: CASSEGTTYEQYF. DNA for the CDR3: TGCGCCAGCAGCGAGGGGACTACCTACGAGCAGTACTTC. The chain carries TRBV5-1 and TRBJ2-7; the match to TRBD2 covers 7 bases. Germline assignment: CDR1 SGHRS and CDR2 YFSETQ. There are 13 residues in the CDR3. V gave up 4 bases and J gave up 2 bases; unmatched junction bases: 3.

This clone occurred a few times. The V and J genes are TRBV29-1 and TRBJ2-1; D gene uncertain. Germline lookup yields CDR1 SQVTM and CDR2 ANQGSEA. The CDR3 has 13 residues. The V and J ends lost 7 bases and 0 bases respectively, with 10 bases between them. CDR3 region: CSGWPGSYNEQFF. CDR3 in DNA: TGCAGCGGCTGGCCTGGCTCCTACAATGAGCAGTTCTTC.

The J gene is TRBJ1-1, the V gene TRBV30; D ambiguous. This CDR3 spans 13 amino acids. CDR1 GTSNPN and CDR2 SVGIG come from the germline V gene (reference sequence). V gave up 2 bases and J gave up 1 base, with 8 bases separating them. As DNA, the CDR3 is TGTGCCTGGAGTTTGTCTTCGAACACTGAAGCTTTCTTT. Translating gives CAWSLSSNTEAFF.